The sequence of this T cell receptor (beta chain) was determined in a study of graft-versus-host responses after intestinal transplantation. Study-wide background: The transplants performed in recipients were multivisceral, liver-intestinal, or isolated intestinal. Study-wide results and limits: Peak circulating GvH clone levels were associated with early post-transplant HvG declines. GvH clones occurred in recipient marrow; some first appeared in ileum or blood.

CDR3 size: 17 residues. The V segment lost 4 bases and the J segment 3 bases; nucleotides outside the gene matches: 13. Germline lookup yields CDR1 MNHEY and CDR2 SMNVEV (reference sequence). Sequenced by immunoSEQ multiplex PCR; TCRdb stores in-frame clones only, minus some. The sample lists 90,000 to 95,000 clones, about nine tenths occurring once. A note on this clone: Its antigen remains unknown.

The source material was unstimulated CD8+ T cells sorted from spleen or lymph node cells, sampled before intestinal transplant. This chain connects TRBV27 to TRBJ2-7; 9 bases are a match to TRBD1. The receptor comes from a human donor who received an intestinal transplant. CDR3 in amino acids: CASSYSLGDRDHYEQYF. CDR3 coding DNA: TGTGCCAGCAGTTACAGCTTGGGGGACAGGGACCACTACGAGCAGTACTTC.